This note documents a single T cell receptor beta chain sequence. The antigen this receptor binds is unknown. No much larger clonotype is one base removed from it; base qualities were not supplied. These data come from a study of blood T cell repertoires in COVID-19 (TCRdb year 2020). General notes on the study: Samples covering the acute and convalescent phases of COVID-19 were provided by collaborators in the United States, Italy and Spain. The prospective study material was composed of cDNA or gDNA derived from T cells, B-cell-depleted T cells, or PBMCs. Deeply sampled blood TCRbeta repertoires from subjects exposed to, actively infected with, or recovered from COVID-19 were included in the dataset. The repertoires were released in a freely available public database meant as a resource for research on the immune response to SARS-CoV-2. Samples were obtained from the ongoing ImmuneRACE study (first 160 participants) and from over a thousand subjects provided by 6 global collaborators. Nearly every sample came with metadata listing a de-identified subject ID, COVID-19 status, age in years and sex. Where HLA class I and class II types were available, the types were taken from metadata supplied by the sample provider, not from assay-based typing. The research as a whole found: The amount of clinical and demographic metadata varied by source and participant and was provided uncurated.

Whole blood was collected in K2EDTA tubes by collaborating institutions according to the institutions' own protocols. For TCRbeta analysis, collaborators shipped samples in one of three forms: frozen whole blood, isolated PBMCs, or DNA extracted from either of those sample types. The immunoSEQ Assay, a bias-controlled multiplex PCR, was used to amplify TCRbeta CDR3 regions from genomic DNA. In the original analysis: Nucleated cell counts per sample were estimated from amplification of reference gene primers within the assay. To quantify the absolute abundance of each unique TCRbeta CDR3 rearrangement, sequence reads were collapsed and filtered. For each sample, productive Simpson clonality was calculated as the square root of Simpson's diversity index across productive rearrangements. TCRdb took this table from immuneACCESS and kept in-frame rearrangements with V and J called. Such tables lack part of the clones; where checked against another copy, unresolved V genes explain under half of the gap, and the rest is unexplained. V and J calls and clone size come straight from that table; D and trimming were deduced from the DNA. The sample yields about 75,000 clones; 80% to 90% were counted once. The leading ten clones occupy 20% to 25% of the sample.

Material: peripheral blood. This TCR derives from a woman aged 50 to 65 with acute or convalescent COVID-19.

The nucleotide sequence is given as TGCGCCAGCAGCCAATTTAGCGGGAGGGCCACCGGGGAGCTGTTTTTT. Translated, this gives CASSQFSGRATGELFF. Recombination joined TRBV4-1 with TRBJ2-2, with 11 junctional bases fitting TRBD2. V is pruned by 2 bases and J by 4 bases, leaving 3 bases of the junction without a gene match. According to the germline V gene, CDR1 reads MGHRA and CDR2 reads YSYEKL. The CDR3 sequence holds 16 residues, the cysteine and phenylalanine included. Only CDR3 DNA remains: 48 bases, in frame from the first base.